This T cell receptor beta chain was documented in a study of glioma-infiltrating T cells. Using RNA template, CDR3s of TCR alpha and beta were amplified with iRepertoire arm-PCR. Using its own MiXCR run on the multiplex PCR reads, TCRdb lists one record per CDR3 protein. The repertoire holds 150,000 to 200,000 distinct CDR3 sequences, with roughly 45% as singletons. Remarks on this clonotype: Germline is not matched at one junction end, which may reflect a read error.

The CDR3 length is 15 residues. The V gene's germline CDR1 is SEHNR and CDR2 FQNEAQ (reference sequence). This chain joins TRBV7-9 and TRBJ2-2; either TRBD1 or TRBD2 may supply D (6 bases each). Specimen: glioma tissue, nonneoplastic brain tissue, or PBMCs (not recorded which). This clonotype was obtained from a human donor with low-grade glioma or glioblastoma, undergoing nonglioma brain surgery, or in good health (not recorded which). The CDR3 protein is CASSLDSLDTGEVFF. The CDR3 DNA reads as TGTGCCAGCAGTTTGGACAGCCTCGACACCGGGGAGGTGTTTTTT.